The 22 T cell receptor beta chains given below trace back to one sample, sequenced in a study of T cell responses to AZD1222 COVID-19 vaccine. The method was immunoSEQ multiplex PCR; TCRdb's version includes in-frame clones alone and lacks a portion of them. The sample has 130,000 or so clones, around 94% seen once; the top ten hold under 7.5%. The source was peripheral blood, collected on day 0 of AZD1222 vaccination. The receptors here all came from an adult in good health.

This clone was picked up one time. V gene TRBV7-2 combines with J gene TRBJ1-1; the D gene is possibly TRBD1 (5 bases). Germline CDR1 and CDR2: SGHTA and FQGNSA. The CDR3 extends over 15 amino acids. Trimming removed 1 base from V and 0 bases from J, with 9 bases in between. CDR3 region: CASSLGVGVNTEAFF. The CDR3 DNA sequence: TGTGCCAGCAGCTTAGGGGTAGGGGTGAACACTGAAGCTTTCTTT. Full variable domain (missing parts from reference TRBV7-2 and TRBJ1-1): GAGVSQSPSNKVTEKGKDVELRCDPISGHTALYWYRQSLGQGLEFLIYFQGNSAPDKSGLPSDRFSAERTGGSVSTLTIQRTQQEDSAVYLCASSLGVGVNTEAFFGQGTRLTVV.

The chain joins TRBV13 to TRBJ2-7; a possible D gene is TRBD1 (7 bases). Germline CDR1 is PRHDT and CDR2 is FYEKMQ (reference sequence). V lost 5 bases to trimming and J lost 2 bases, with 16 bases between them. The CDR3 extends over 15 amino acids. DNA of the CDR3: TGTGCCAGCAGCGGAGGGGGCGCGAACGCCTACGAGCAGTACTTC. This sequence encodes CASSGGGANAYEQYF.

The chain uses TRBV28 and TRBJ1-2; TRBD1 might be the D (6 bases). Germline CDR1 MDHEN, CDR2 SYDVKM. Deletions cut 8 bases from V and 3 bases from J, with 13 bases between. This CDR3 region has 13 residues. The CDR3 nucleotides are TGTGCCAGCTCTGAGGGGGGTCACTATGGCTACACCTTC. This sequence encodes CASSEGGHYGYTF.

J is TRBJ2-7 and V is TRBV7-8; no reliable D call. CDR1 is SGHVS, CDR2 FQNEAQ, per germline. Trimming removed 4 bases from V and 1 base from J, with 11 bases in between. The length of the CDR3 is 14 residues. The chain's CDR3 is CASSSTSVSYEQYF. Written as DNA, the CDR3 is TGTGCCAGCAGCTCCACGAGCGTGTCCTACGAGCAGTACTTC. Full variable domain (rest looked up from reference TRBV7-8 and TRBJ2-7): GAGVSQSPRYKVAKRGQDVALRCDPISGHVSLFWYQQALGQGPEFLTYFQNEAQLDKSGLPSDRFFAERPEGSVSTLKIQRTQQEDSAVYLCASSSTSVSYEQYFGPGTRLTVT.

V and J are TRBV19 and TRBJ2-3, with TRBD1 matching 7 bases. Trimming cost V 5 bases and J 2 bases; bases outside gene matches: 7. This CDR3 is 15 amino acids long. Germline V gene data show CDR1 as LNHDA and CDR2 as SQIVND (reference sequence). CDR3 DNA: TGTGCCAGTAGTCCTCGGGACAGCTACACAGATACGCAGTATTTT. This codes for CASSPRDSYTDTQYF.

This sequence joins TRBV9 and TRBJ1-6; D might be TRBD1 (6 bases). There are 15 residues in the CDR3. V lost 2 bases and J lost 9, with 15 bases in between. Per the germline V gene, CDR1 is SGDLS and CDR2 is YYNGEE. The CDR3 loop reads CASSVTTGLGSPLHF. As DNA, the CDR3 is TGTGCCAGCAGCGTGACTACAGGGCTGGGTTCACCCCTCCACTTT. The full variable domain, its missing parts supplied by reference TRBV9 and TRBJ1-6, is DSGVTQTPKHLITATGQRVTLRCSPRSGDLSVYWYQQSLDQGLQFLIQYYNGEERAKGNILERFSAQQFPDLHSELNLSSLELGDSALYFCASSVTTGLGSPLHFGNGTRLTVT.

The chain uses TRBV5-8 and TRBJ2-7; D might be TRBD1 (5 bases). CDR3 length: 12 residues. Germline V lookup: CDR1 SGHTS, CDR2 YDEGEE. The V and J ends lost 4 bases and 6 bases respectively, with 11 bases between them. The CDR3 region is CASSLGPLEQYF. The CDR3 region has the DNA TGTGCCAGCAGCCTGGGGCCTCTCGAGCAGTACTTC.

V usage is TRBV7-9 and J usage is TRBJ2-5; 10 bases are shared with TRBD2. Germline loops: CDR1 SEHNR, CDR2 FQNEAQ (reference sequence). The CDR3 is 15 residues long. The V segment lost 3 bases and the J segment 6 bases; nucleotides outside the gene matches: 7. The CDR3 loop reads CASSFSASGSKTQYF. DNA of the CDR3: TGTGCCAGCAGCTTCTCGGCTAGCGGGAGTAAGACCCAGTACTTC.

This chain uses TRBV24-1 with TRBJ2-1; 11 nucleotides agree with TRBD2. This CDR3 is 16 amino acids long. Per the germline V gene, CDR1 is KGHDR and CDR2 is SFDVKD. Trimming cost V 4 bases and J 7 bases; bases outside gene matches: 8. The CDR3 loop is CATSDSGTSGFNEQFF. CDR3 coding DNA: TGTGCCACCAGTGACTCCGGGACTAGCGGCTTTAATGAGCAGTTCTTC.

The chain has TRBV2 and TRBJ2-2; 8 bases align to TRBD1. The germline V gene encodes CDR1 SNHLY and CDR2 FYNNEI. The CDR3 loop spans 15 amino acids. J was trimmed by 0 bases and V by 8 bases; bases with no gene match: 5. For the CDR3, the DNA is TGTGCCAGCGAGGGACAGGTCGCGAACACCGGGGAGCTGTTTTTT. This sequence encodes CASEGQVANTGELFF.

The rearrangement joins TRBV6-2 or TRBV6-3 to TRBJ1-5; no clear D. The CDR3 contains 13 residues. Trimming removed 4 bases at V and 4 bases at J, with 8 bases between. From germline, CDR1 is MNHEY and CDR2 SVGEGT. CDR3 sequence reads: CASSSTLNQPQHF. The CDR3 DNA reads as TGTGCCAGCAGTTCGACGTTGAATCAGCCCCAGCATTTT.

There are a few counts of this clone. This chain joins TRBV30 and TRBJ1-6; D might be TRBD1 (6 bases). The CDR3 totals 16 residues. V was shortened by 1 base and J by 3 bases, with 13 bases between the two germline ends. Germline V gene sequence: CDR1 GTSNPN, CDR2 SVGIG (reference sequence). The CDR3 region is CAWSARGTNYNSPLHF. The CDR3 coding sequence is TGTGCCTGGAGTGCCCGAGGGACAAACTATAATTCACCCCTCCACTTT. Together with reference TRBV30 and TRBJ1-6, the CDR3 gives the full variable domain: SQTIHQWPATLVQPVGSPLSLECTVEGTSNPNLYWYRQAAGRGLQLLFYSVGIGQISSEVPQNLSASRPQDRQFILSSKKLLLSDSGFYLCAWSARGTNYNSPLHFGNGTRLTVT.

The chain links TRBV7-2 to TRBJ2-2; D is undetermined. The CDR3 spans 13 residues. V lost 2 bases to trimming and J lost 4 bases, with 5 bases between them. In germline, CDR1 is SGHTA, CDR2 FQGNSA. The DNA for the CDR3 is TGTGCCAGCAGCTTATTTTCCACCGGGGAGCTGTTTTTT. Its translation: CASSLFSTGELFF.

The chain joins TRBV28 to TRBJ1-4, with a tentative D call TRBD1 (5 bases). Looked up from germline, CDR1 is MDHEN and CDR2 is SYDVKM. Trimming shortened V by 2 bases and J by 8 bases, and 9 bases separated the two germline ends. The CDR3 runs to 13 residues. The CDR3 loop is CASSLPGSEKLFF. DNA for the CDR3: TGTGCCAGCAGTTTACCAGGGAGCGAAAAACTGTTTTTT.

The chain joins TRBV15 to TRBJ2-1; the match to TRBD2 covers 8 bases. This CDR3 comprises 15 residues. The V gene end was trimmed by 1 base and the J gene end by 5 bases; junction bases not matched to a gene: 4. Germline-derived CDR1 and CDR2 are LNHNV and YYDKDF (reference sequence). CDR3 loop: CATSRVTSGNNEQFF. CDR3 sequence (DNA): TGTGCCACCAGCAGAGTTACTAGCGGTAACAATGAGCAGTTCTTC.

This chain uses TRBV19 with TRBJ2-3; TRBD2 matches at 11 bases. Germline CDR1 reads LNHDA; CDR2 reads SQIVND (reference sequence). This CDR3 comprises 13 residues. The V gene end was trimmed by 11 bases and the J gene end by 6 bases; junction bases not matched to a gene: 7. CDR3 region: CACKLAGGDTQYF. The CDR3 region has the DNA TGTGCCTGCAAGCTAGCGGGGGGTGATACGCAGTATTTT.

The CDR3 protein is CASSYTGKGSNQPQHF. The CDR3 DNA follows: TGTGCCAGCAGTTACACAGGGAAAGGTAGCAATCAGCCCCAGCATTTT. The chain joins TRBV27 to TRBJ1-5; perhaps TRBD1 as D (6 bases). The CDR3 runs 16 residues. The V end lost 4 bases, the J end lost 0 bases, and 13 bases lay between the germline ends. Germline V gene sequence: CDR1 MNHEY, CDR2 SMNVEV (reference sequence).

The genes are TRBV4-1 and TRBJ2-5; D gene uncertain. The CDR3 spans 13 residues. The V end lost 4 bases, the J end lost 4 bases, and 10 bases lay between the germline ends. Germline V CDR1 and CDR2: MGHRA, YSYEKL. CDR3 nucleotide sequence: TGCGCCAGCAGCCTGACGCGCCGAGAGACCCAGTACTTC. Residues: CASSLTRRETQYF.

The rearrangement links TRBV5-4 to TRBJ2-6, with D perhaps assigned TRBD1 or TRBD2 (6 bases each). The V end was cut by 4 bases, the J end by 4 bases, with 9 bases between. The CDR3 runs to 14 residues. CDR1 and CDR2 (germline): SGHNT, YYREEE (reference sequence). CDR3 bases: TGTGCCAGCAGCCCGGGGGCGGGGGCCAACGTCCTGACTTTC. Translation: CASSPGAGANVLTF.

The chain has TRBV6-5 and TRBJ2-1; D uncertain. The germline V gene encodes CDR1 MNHEY and CDR2 SVGAGI. This CDR3 spans 12 amino acids. V lost 0 bases and J lost 8, with 5 bases in between. The CDR3 loop is CASSYSRDEQFF. The CDR3 coding sequence is TGTGCCAGCAGTTACTCTCGGGATGAGCAGTTCTTC.

The rearrangement uses TRBV6-2 or TRBV6-3 and TRBJ2-7; no clear D. Germline V CDR1 and CDR2: MNHEY, SVGEGT. The CDR3 covers 14 residues. V was clipped by 4 bases and J by 3 bases, with 13 bases between them. CDR3 amino acids: CASSSLLLDYEQYF. In DNA form, the CDR3 reads TGTGCCAGCAGTTCGCTACTACTGGACTACGAGCAGTACTTC.

The V call is TRBV10-3, the J call TRBJ2-3; 11 bases match TRBD2. CDR3 length equals 17 residues. The V gene end was trimmed by 2 bases and the J gene end by 2 bases; junction bases not matched to a gene: 6. Per germline, CDR1 ENHRY and CDR2 SYGVKD. Here the CDR3 reads CAISEGTSGPSTDTQYF. The DNA for the CDR3 is TGTGCCATCAGTGAGGGGACTAGCGGTCCCTCCACAGATACGCAGTATTTT.